Below, 2 T cell receptor beta chains from the same sample are listed, as sequenced in a study of glioma-infiltrating T cells after dendritic cell vaccination. Noted time point: after dendritic cell vaccination, including at tumor progression/relapse. Clones were read by immunoSEQ multiplex PCR, and TCRdb kept only the in-frame ones, dropping some. The sample records approximately 60,000 clones, more than 75% being singletons. This specimen consisted of blood, obtained after dendritic cell vaccination. All receptors come from a human donor with glioblastoma.

The genes are TRBV27 and TRBJ1-2; D is perhaps TRBD1 (6 bases). The germline V and J ends were trimmed by 4 bases and 6 bases, with 18 bases remaining between them. Germline CDR1 MNHEY, CDR2 SMNVEV (reference sequence). There are 15 residues in the CDR3. The CDR3 here is CASSSFGQPLDGYTF. The CDR3 DNA reads as TGTGCCAGCAGTTCATTTGGACAGCCTCTCGATGGCTACACCTTC.

In this sample, this clone turned up once. The gene calls are TRBV7-9 and TRBJ2-3; D perhaps matches TRBD2 (5 bases). Germline CDR1 is SEHNR and CDR2 is FQNEAQ (reference sequence). Trimming took 5 bases from V and 0 from J, leaving 15 bases between them. This CDR3 comprises 16 residues. CDR3 coding DNA: TGTGCCAGCAGCCGAGCTAGCACAACTAGCACAGATACGCAGTATTTT. Translated, it gives CASSRASTTSTDTQYF.